This TCR beta chain was identified during a study of cytomegalovirus exposure and HLA in healthy donors. The CDR3 loop spans 14 amino acids. From germline, CDR1 is MGHRA and CDR2 YSYEKL. V shed 1 base and J 4 bases; nucleotides not matched to a gene: 3. The PCR made use of 60 Vbeta and 13 Jbeta primers. The table came from immunoSEQ multiplex PCR; TCRdb's copy has only in-frame clones and leaves some out. The table records approximately 170,000 clones, approximately 70% of them present only once. This clonotype was sampled from a woman between 40 and 50 years old in good health and CMV-seropositive. The chain combines TRBV4-1 with TRBJ1-1, with TRBD1 matching 7 bases. The sample was PBMCs. The CDR3 sequence: CASSQVAGGTEAFF. In DNA form, the CDR3 reads TGCGCCAGCAGCCAAGTGGCAGGGGGCACTGAAGCTTTCTTT.